Below, 28 T cell receptor beta chains from the same sample are listed, as sequenced in a study of shared clonotypes between healthy human individuals. Libraries were prepared by immunoSEQ multiplex PCR; TCRdb keeps only in-frame clonotypes and omits some of them. In the table there are around 100,000 clones, around 67% of which are singletons. Sample: memory CD8+ T cells sorted from blood. Subset indicated: CD45RO+ cells pooled with CCR7-negative TemRA cells. The receptors derive from a man aged 30-40 years in good health.

The J gene is TRBJ2-1, the V gene TRBV18, with 7 bases matching TRBD2. Germline lookup yields CDR1 KGHSH and CDR2 LQKENI. The trim removed 0 bases at V and 9 bases at J, leaving 14 bases unmatched. This CDR3 contains 17 residues. The CDR3 protein is CASSPPGRGGVDSEQFF. DNA for the CDR3: TGTGCCAGCTCACCACCGGGGAGGGGTGGGGTCGACAGTGAGCAGTTCTTC. Full variable domain (missing parts from reference TRBV18 and TRBJ2-1): NAGVMQNPRHLVRRRGQEARLRCSPMKGHSHVYWYRQLPEEGLKFMVYLQKENIIDESGMPKERFSAEFPKEGPSILRIQQVVRGDSAAYFCASSPPGRGGVDSEQFFGPGTRLTVL.

This clone was seen just once. This chain connects TRBV10-2 to TRBJ2-7; D is undetermined. V lost 8 bases, J lost 4 bases, and 15 bases lay in between. CDR1 is WSHSY and CDR2 is SAAADI in the germline V gene. CDR3 size: 13 residues. CDR3 loop: CASGDRSPYEQYF. Written as DNA, the CDR3 is TGCGCCAGCGGCGACCGATCTCCTTACGAGCAGTACTTC.

This chain uses TRBV6-6 with TRBJ2-3; D unclear. This CDR3 is built from 13 residues. The germline V gene has CDR1 MNHNY and CDR2 SVGAGI (reference sequence). Trimming cost V 5 bases and J 4 bases, with 10 bases left between them. CDR3 region: CASSPHRADTQYF. Written as DNA, the CDR3 is TGTGCCAGCAGTCCCCATCGGGCAGATACGCAGTATTTT.

This clone was detected only a few times. The chain has TRBV6-5 and TRBJ2-5; D is perhaps TRBD1 or TRBD2 (5 bases each). CDR3 length equals 12 residues. Trimming left V 6 bases short and J 6 bases short, with 11 bases between. Germline V CDR1 and CDR2: MNHEY, SVGAGI. The CDR3 spells CASSDEGQTQYF. CDR3 coding DNA: TGTGCCAGCAGCGACGAGGGACAGACCCAGTACTTC.

This chain joins TRBV7-9 and TRBJ2-3; perhaps TRBD2 as D (5 bases). Trimming took 1 base from V and 0 from J, leaving 11 bases between them. The CDR3 length is 16 residues. Germline CDR1 and CDR2: SEHNR and FQNEAQ (reference sequence). For the CDR3, the DNA is TGTGCCAGCAGCTTAGGAGCGGTACTTAGCACAGATACGCAGTATTTT. Protein product: CASSLGAVLSTDTQYF.

The chain recombines TRBV19 with TRBJ2-7; D might be TRBD1 or TRBD2, each matching 5 bases. Germline lookup yields CDR1 LNHDA and CDR2 SQIVND (reference sequence). CDR3 length: 13 residues. Deletions cut 3 bases from V and 7 bases from J, with 13 bases between. This CDR3 reads CASSMMRGSEQYF. The CDR3 DNA follows: TGTGCCAGTAGTATGATGAGGGGTAGTGAGCAGTACTTC.

The V call is TRBV25-1, the J call TRBJ2-7; D gene unclear. Germline values: CDR1 MGHDK, CDR2 SYGVNS. This CDR3 is 12 amino acids long. V was shortened by 5 bases and J by 0 bases, with 5 bases between the two germline ends. The CDR3 DNA sequence: TGTGCCAGCAGTTTCGTCTCCTACGAGCAGTACTTC. It is translated as CASSFVSYEQYF.

V is TRBV18 and J is TRBJ1-1; tentatively, D is TRBD1 (5 bases). V dropped 3 bases and J dropped 1 base, with 9 bases sitting between them. Germline loops: CDR1 KGHSH, CDR2 LQKENI. The CDR3 contains 14 residues. In DNA form, the CDR3 reads TGTGCCAGCTCACCTACTGGACAGAACACTGAAGCTTTCTTT. It specifies CASSPTGQNTEAFF. The entire variable domain, with the rest obtained from reference TRBV18 and TRBJ1-1, is as follows: NAGVMQNPRHLVRRRGQEARLRCSPMKGHSHVYWYRQLPEEGLKFMVYLQKENIIDESGMPKERFSAEFPKEGPSILRIQQVVRGDSAAYFCASSPTGQNTEAFFGQGTRLTVV.

The chain combines TRBV29-1 with TRBJ2-3; either TRBD1 or TRBD2 may supply D (5 bases each). Looked up from germline, CDR1 is SQVTM and CDR2 is ANQGSEA. The CDR3 is 16 amino acids. Trimming cost V 3 bases and J 3 bases, with 19 bases left between them. The CDR3 protein is CSVDRLTLRETDTQYF. Here the CDR3 DNA reads TGCAGCGTTGACCGACTCACTCTCAGGGAGACAGATACGCAGTATTTT.

Only one count was recorded for this clone. The CDR3 nucleotides are TGTGCCAGCAGTGTATCACGGGACAGCGGATCTGAGCAGTACTTC. Its translation: CASSVSRDSGSEQYF. This sequence joins TRBV2 and TRBJ2-7, with TRBD1 matching over 7 bases. The ends lost 4 bases at V and 7 bases at J; junction bases unmatched: 13. The CDR3 has 15 amino acids. From germline, CDR1 is SNHLY and CDR2 FYNNEI.

A single count supports this clone. This chain uses TRBV28 with TRBJ2-7; D perhaps matches TRBD2 (5 bases). Trimming took 6 bases from V and 3 from J, leaving 12 bases between them. The CDR3 totals 13 residues. The germline CDR1 and CDR2 sequences are MDHEN and SYDVKM. CDR3 loop: CASSEGIYYEQYF. The CDR3 DNA is TGTGCCAGCAGCGAGGGCATTTACTACGAGCAGTACTTC.

The CDR3 coding sequence is TGTGCCAGCCTACTATACCGGGGTAGCAATCAGCCCCAGCATTTT. Translating it yields CASLLYRGSNQPQHF. The J gene is TRBJ1-5, the V gene TRBV6-5; unclear D gene. The CDR3 runs 15 residues. V was clipped by 8 bases and J by 0 bases, with 14 bases between them. The V gene's germline CDR1 is MNHEY and CDR2 SVGAGI.

This clone was found a few times. The chain uses TRBV28 and TRBJ2-4; D remains ambiguous. The germline V gene has CDR1 MDHEN and CDR2 SYDVKM. V gave up 3 bases and J gave up 6 bases, with 9 bases separating them. The CDR3 runs 13 residues. CDR3 sequence: CASSFSLLNIQYF. Here the CDR3 DNA reads TGTGCCAGCAGTTTTTCCCTTTTAAACATTCAGTACTTC.

The chain employs TRBV11-2 and TRBJ2-7; 13 bases match TRBD2. The CDR3 extends over 15 amino acids. The V gene end was trimmed by 6 bases and the J gene end by 4 bases; junction bases not matched to a gene: 6. The germline CDR1 and CDR2 sequences are SGHAT and FQNNGV. DNA of the CDR3: TGTGCCAGCAGACCGACTAGCGGGAGGTCTTACGAGCAGTACTTC. Translating gives CASRPTSGRSYEQYF.

This clone was picked up a small number of times. The chain is built from TRBV10-3 and TRBJ1-5, with TRBD1 as a possible D gene (5 bases). Per the germline V gene, CDR1 is ENHRY and CDR2 is SYGVKD. The CDR3 runs 17 residues. The V gene lost 5 bases and the J gene lost 2 bases, with 19 bases spanning the gap. The CDR3: CAISPLNVGDGNQPQHF. The DNA of the CDR3 is TGTGCCATCAGTCCCCTAAACGTAGGGGACGGCAATCAGCCCCAGCATTTT.

CDR3 sequence: CAISGSGLVGREQYF. CDR3 DNA sequence: TGTGCCATCAGTGGGTCGGGACTAGTGGGGCGAGAGCAGTACTTC. The chain couples TRBV10-3 to TRBJ2-7; 8 nucleotides match TRBD2. Trimming removed 4 bases from V and 7 bases from J; junction bases left unmatched: 12. This CDR3 has 15 residues. CDR1 is ENHRY and CDR2 is SYGVKD in the germline V gene.

The chain has TRBV4-1 and TRBJ2-5; 9 nucleotides line up with TRBD2. The V gene end was trimmed by 7 bases and the J gene end by 6 bases; junction bases not matched to a gene: 12. The CDR3 loop spans 15 amino acids. Germline lookup yields CDR1 MGHRA and CDR2 YSYEKL. CDR3 nucleotides: TGCGCCAGCACCGAGGTTAGCGGGAGTAGAAAGACCCAGTACTTC. Its protein is CASTEVSGSRKTQYF.

This chain connects TRBV5-1 to TRBJ1-2; D gene uncertain. With 0 bases removed from V and 2 bases from J, the gap between germline ends came to 8 bases. The CDR3 consists of 14 residues. CDR1 and CDR2 (germline): SGHRS, YFSETQ. CDR3 sequence reads: CASSLAGLNYGYTF. In nucleotides, the CDR3 is TGCGCCAGCAGCTTGGCCGGTTTAAACTATGGCTACACCTTC.

The CDR3 is CASSHRLGRRRMTEAFF. CDR3 coding DNA: TGTGCCAGCAGCCACCGTTTGGGGCGCCGGAGGATGACTGAAGCTTTCTTT. V gene TRBV5-5 combines with J gene TRBJ1-1; D is possibly TRBD1 (5 bases). The CDR3 is made up of 17 amino acids. Germline V CDR1 and CDR2: SGHKS, YYEKEE (reference sequence). Trimming left V 4 bases short and J 5 bases short, with 24 bases between.

This clone was seen repeatedly, ten times or more. The chain employs TRBV7-9 and TRBJ2-5; TRBD2 matches at 7 bases. This CDR3 is 16 amino acids long. Trimming at V came to 4 bases and at J to 5 bases, leaving 13 bases not matched to a gene. Germline assignment: CDR1 SEHNR and CDR2 FQNEAQ (reference sequence). Here the CDR3 reads CASSSRVQRGGETQYF. As DNA, the CDR3 is TGTGCCAGCAGCTCTAGAGTCCAACGGGGAGGGGAGACCCAGTACTTC.

This rearrangement joins TRBV5-1 to TRBJ2-5; D remains ambiguous. This CDR3 contains 14 residues. CDR1 is SGHRS, CDR2 YFSETQ, per germline. V gave up 1 base and J gave up 1 base, with 8 bases separating them. The CDR3 is CASSLITTQETQYF. CDR3 coding DNA: TGCGCCAGCAGCTTGATTACCACCCAAGAGACCCAGTACTTC.

The genes are TRBV27 and TRBJ2-1; D gene unclear. Trimming removed 1 base from V and 0 bases from J, with 13 bases in between. CDR1 MNHEY and CDR2 SMNVEV come from the germline V gene (reference sequence). The CDR3 is made up of 17 amino acids. The CDR3 nucleotides read TGTGCCAGCAGTTTATTCCCGCCTACGAGCTCCTACAATGAGCAGTTCTTC. Protein sequence: CASSLFPPTSSYNEQFF.

The rearrangement joins TRBV9 to TRBJ2-3; 9 positions match TRBD2. Trimming at V came to 0 bases and at J to 6 bases, leaving 14 bases not matched to a gene. The CDR3 has 18 amino acids. Germline V gene data show CDR1 as SGDLS and CDR2 as YYNGEE. CDR3 sequence: CASSVGDFGRGRGDTQYF. The CDR3 region has the DNA TGTGCCAGCAGCGTAGGAGACTTTGGGCGCGGGAGGGGTGATACGCAGTATTTT.

This chain links TRBV19 with TRBJ2-1; D perhaps matches TRBD1 (6 bases). The V end lost 10 bases, the J end lost 0 bases, and 10 bases lay between the germline ends. CDR3 length: 13 residues. CDR1 is LNHDA, CDR2 SQIVND, per germline (reference sequence). CDR3: CATRDTSYNEQFF. CDR3 nucleotide sequence: TGTGCCACCCGGGACACCTCCTACAATGAGCAGTTCTTC.

The chain has TRBV6-1 and TRBJ1-1; D gene uncertain. Trimming stripped 0 bases from V and 4 bases from J, with 6 bases between. This CDR3 is 13 amino acids long. Looked up from germline, CDR1 is MNHNS and CDR2 is SASEGT. CDR3 DNA sequence: TGTGCCAGCAGTGAAGCGCGAGGCACTGAAGCTTTCTTT. Translated, it gives CASSEARGTEAFF.

This clone appeared a few times. The chain couples TRBV28 to TRBJ2-1, with 15 positions matching TRBD2. Trimming removed 5 bases from V and 1 base from J; junction bases left unmatched: 6. Looked up from germline, CDR1 is MDHEN and CDR2 is SYDVKM. The CDR3 runs 18 residues. The CDR3 sequence is CASSLGTSGRLSYNEQFF. CDR3 bases: TGTGCCAGCAGTCTGGGGACTAGCGGGAGGTTGTCCTACAATGAGCAGTTCTTC.

This clone occurred a few times. Other DNA sequences in this specimen translate into the identical CDR3. This chain uses TRBV28 with TRBJ2-1; D unresolved. V gave up 1 base and J gave up 6 bases, with 4 bases separating them. The CDR3 has 12 amino acids. Germline V gives CDR1 MDHEN, CDR2 SYDVKM. In DNA, the CDR3 is TGTGCCAGCAGTTTATCTCCCAATGAGCAGTTCTTC. This codes for CASSLSPNEQFF.

The chain couples TRBV7-8 to TRBJ2-1, with D possibly matching TRBD2 (6 bases). The CDR3 extends over 11 amino acids. Trimming stripped 5 bases from V and 9 bases from J, with 8 bases between. In germline, CDR1 is SGHVS, CDR2 FQNEAQ. CDR3 region: CASSPGLEQFF. CDR3 nucleotides: TGTGCCAGCAGCCCGGGACTTGAGCAGTTCTTC.